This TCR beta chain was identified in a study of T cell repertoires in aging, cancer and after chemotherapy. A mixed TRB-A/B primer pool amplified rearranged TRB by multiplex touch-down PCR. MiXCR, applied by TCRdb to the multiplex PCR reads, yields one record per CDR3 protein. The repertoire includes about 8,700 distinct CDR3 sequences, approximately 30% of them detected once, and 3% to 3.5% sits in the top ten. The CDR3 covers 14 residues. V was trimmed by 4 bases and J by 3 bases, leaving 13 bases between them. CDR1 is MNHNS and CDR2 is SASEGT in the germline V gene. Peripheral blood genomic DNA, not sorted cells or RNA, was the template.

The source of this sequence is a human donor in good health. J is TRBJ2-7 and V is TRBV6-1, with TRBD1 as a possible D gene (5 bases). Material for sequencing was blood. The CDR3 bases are TGTGCCAGCAGTGCCGACCGACAGCTCTACGAGCAGTACTTC. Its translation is CASSADRQLYEQYF.